The clone carrying this T cell receptor beta chain was picked up a small number of times. The data belong to a study of shared clonotypes between healthy human individuals. Recent acute infections and vaccinations were absent in the healthy HIV-negative adult donors. The CDR3 contains 15 residues. CDR1 and CDR2 from the germline V gene are MGHDK and SYGVNS. J gave up 0 bases and V 7 bases, and 7 bases lay outside the gene matches. Several immunoSEQ plates received, in even portions, the genomic DNA of each subset. Unsorted PBMC replicate PCRs used roughly 300 ng DNA, around 29,000 T cell genomes. Sequencing was performed on unsorted PBMC DNA using ten immunoSEQ deep assay plates. Libraries were prepared by immunoSEQ multiplex PCR; TCRdb keeps only in-frame clonotypes and omits some of them. Of about 460,000 clones in the sample, over 60% were seen once.

Sample: PBMCs. The chain is built from TRBV25-1 and TRBJ2-3, with 7 nucleotides matching TRBD2. This TCR was recovered from a woman between 35 and 50 years old in good health. Some clones in this sample may be carry-over from other donors' samples. The DNA of the CDR3 is TGTGCCAGCACCGGGGGAGGGCCGAGCACAGATACGCAGTATTTT. Its translation is CASTGGGPSTDTQYF.